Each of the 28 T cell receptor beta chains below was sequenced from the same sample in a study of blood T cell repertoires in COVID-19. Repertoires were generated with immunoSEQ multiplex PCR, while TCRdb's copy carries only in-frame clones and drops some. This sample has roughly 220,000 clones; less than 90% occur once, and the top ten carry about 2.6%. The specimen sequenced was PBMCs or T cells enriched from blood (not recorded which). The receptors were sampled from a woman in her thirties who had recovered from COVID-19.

CDR3 protein: CASSYTTGGNQPQHF. The CDR3, as DNA: TGTGCCAGCAGTTATACCACAGGGGGCAATCAGCCCCAGCATTTT. This chain joins TRBV6-6 and TRBJ1-5, with 7 bases fitting TRBD1. The ends lost 3 bases at V and 2 bases at J; junction bases unmatched: 4. The CDR3 consists of 15 residues. CDR1 is MNHNY, CDR2 SVGAGI, per germline (reference sequence).

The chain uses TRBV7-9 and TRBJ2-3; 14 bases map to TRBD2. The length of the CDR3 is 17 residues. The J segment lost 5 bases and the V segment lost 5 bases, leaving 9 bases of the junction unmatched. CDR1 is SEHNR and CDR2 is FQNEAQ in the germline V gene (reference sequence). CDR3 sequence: CASSPGLAGGRGDTQYF. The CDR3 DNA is TGTGCCAGCAGCCCAGGACTAGCGGGGGGCCGGGGAGATACGCAGTATTTT.

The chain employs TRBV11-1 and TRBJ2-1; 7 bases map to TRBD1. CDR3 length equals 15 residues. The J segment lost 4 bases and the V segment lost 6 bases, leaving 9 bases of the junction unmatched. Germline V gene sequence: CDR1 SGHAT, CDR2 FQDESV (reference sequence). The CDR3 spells CASRGPGQHYNEQFF. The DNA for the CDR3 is TGTGCCAGCAGAGGTCCGGGACAGCATTACAATGAGCAGTTCTTC. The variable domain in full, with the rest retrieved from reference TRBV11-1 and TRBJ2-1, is EAEVAQSPRYKITEKSQAVAFWCDPISGHATLYWYRQILGQGPELLVQFQDESVVDDSQLPKDRFSAERLKGVDSTLKIQPAELGDSAMYLCASRGPGQHYNEQFFGPGTRLTVL.

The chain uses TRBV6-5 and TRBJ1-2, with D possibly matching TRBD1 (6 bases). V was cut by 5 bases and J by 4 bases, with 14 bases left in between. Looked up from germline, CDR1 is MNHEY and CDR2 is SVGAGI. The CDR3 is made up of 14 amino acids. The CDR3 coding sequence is TGTGCCAGCAGTCTAGACAGGATGGGCTATGGCTACACCTTC. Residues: CASSLDRMGYGYTF.

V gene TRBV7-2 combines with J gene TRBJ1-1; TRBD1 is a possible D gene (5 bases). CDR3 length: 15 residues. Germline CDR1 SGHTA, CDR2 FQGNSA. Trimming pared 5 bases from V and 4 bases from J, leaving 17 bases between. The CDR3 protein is CASSPGGGGSTEAFF. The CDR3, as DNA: TGTGCCAGCAGCCCAGGTGGGGGGGGGAGCACTGAAGCTTTCTTT.

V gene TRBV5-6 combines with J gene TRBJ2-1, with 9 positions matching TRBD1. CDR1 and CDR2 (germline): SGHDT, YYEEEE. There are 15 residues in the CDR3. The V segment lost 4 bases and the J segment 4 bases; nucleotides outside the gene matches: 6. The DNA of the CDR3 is TGTGCCAGCAGCCCACCGGGACAGGGTTACAATGAGCAGTTCTTC. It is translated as CASSPPGQGYNEQFF.

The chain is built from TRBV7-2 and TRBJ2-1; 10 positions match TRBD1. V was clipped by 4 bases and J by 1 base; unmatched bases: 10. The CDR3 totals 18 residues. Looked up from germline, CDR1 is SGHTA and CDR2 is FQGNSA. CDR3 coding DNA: TGTGCCAGCAGCTCAAAAACGGAGGACAGGGGGTCCTACAATGAGCAGTTCTTC. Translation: CASSSKTEDRGSYNEQFF.

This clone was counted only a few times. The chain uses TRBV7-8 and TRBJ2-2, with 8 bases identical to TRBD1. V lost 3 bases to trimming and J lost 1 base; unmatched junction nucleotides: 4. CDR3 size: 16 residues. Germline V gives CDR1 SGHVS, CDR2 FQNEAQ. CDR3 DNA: TGTGCCAGCAGCTTTTCCGGGACAGGGAACACCGGGGAGCTGTTTTTT. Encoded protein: CASSFSGTGNTGELFF.

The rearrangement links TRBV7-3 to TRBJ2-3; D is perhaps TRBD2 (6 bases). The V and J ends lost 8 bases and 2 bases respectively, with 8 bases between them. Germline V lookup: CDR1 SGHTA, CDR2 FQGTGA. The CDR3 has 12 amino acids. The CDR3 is CASGRDTDTQYF. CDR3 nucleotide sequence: TGTGCCAGCGGGCGGGACACAGATACGCAGTATTTT.

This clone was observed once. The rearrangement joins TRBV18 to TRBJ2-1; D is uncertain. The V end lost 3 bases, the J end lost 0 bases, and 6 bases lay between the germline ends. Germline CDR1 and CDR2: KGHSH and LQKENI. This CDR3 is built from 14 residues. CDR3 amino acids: CASSPSNSYNEQFF. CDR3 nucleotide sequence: TGTGCCAGCTCACCTAGTAACTCCTACAATGAGCAGTTCTTC. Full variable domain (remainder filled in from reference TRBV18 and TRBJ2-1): NAGVMQNPRHLVRRRGQEARLRCSPMKGHSHVYWYRQLPEEGLKFMVYLQKENIIDESGMPKERFSAEFPKEGPSILRIQQVVRGDSAAYFCASSPSNSYNEQFFGPGTRLTVL.

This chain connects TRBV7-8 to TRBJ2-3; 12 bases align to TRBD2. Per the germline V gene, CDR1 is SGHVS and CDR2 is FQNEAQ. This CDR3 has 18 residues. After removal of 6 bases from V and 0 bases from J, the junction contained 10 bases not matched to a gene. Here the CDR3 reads CASSFGLAGPSSTDTQYF. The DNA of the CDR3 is TGTGCCAGCAGTTTTGGACTAGCGGGGCCCTCGAGCACAGATACGCAGTATTTT.

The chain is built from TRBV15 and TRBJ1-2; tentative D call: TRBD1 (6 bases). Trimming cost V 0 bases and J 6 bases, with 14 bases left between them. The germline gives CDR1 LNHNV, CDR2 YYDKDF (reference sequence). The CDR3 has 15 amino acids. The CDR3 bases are TGTGCCACCAGCAGAGATCGAGGGACACAGCATGGCTACACCTTC. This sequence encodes CATSRDRGTQHGYTF.

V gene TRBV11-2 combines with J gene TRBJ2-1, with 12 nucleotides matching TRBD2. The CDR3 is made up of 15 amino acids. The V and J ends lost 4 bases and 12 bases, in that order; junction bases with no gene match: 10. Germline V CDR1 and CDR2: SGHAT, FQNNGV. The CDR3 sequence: CASSSQTSGGLPQFF. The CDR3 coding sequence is TGTGCCAGCAGCTCTCAGACTAGCGGGGGTTTACCGCAGTTCTTC.

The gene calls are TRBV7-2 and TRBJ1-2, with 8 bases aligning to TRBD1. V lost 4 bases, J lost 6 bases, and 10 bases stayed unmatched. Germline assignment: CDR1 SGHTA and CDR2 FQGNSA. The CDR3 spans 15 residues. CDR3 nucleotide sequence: TGTGCCAGCAGCTCCAAGGACAGGGCTGGCGATGGCTACACCTTC. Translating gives CASSSKDRAGDGYTF.

CDR3 residues: CASSYGFLTQYF. CDR3 DNA sequence: TGTGCCAGCAGTTACGGCTTTCTCACGCAGTATTTT. V usage is TRBV6-2 or TRBV6-3 and J usage is TRBJ2-3; D unresolved. The CDR3 covers 12 residues. Trimming left V 2 bases short and J 9 bases short, with 9 bases between. Germline values: CDR1 MNHEY, CDR2 SVGEGT.

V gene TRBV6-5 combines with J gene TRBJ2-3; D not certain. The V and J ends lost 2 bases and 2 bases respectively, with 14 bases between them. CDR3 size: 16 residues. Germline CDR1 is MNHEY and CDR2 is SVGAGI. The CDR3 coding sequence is TGTGCCAGCAGTTACCCTCCCGAGACATACACAGATACGCAGTATTTT. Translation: CASSYPPETYTDTQYF.

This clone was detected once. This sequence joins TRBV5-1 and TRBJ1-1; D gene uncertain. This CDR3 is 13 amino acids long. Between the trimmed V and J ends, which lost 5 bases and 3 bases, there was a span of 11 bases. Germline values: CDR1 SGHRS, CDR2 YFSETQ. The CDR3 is CASSNTEYTEAFF. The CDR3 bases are TGCGCCAGCAGTAACACCGAATACACTGAAGCTTTCTTT. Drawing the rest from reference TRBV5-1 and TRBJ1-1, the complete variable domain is KAGVTQTPRYLIKTRGQQVTLSCSPISGHRSVSWYQQTPGQGLQFLFEYFSETQRNKGNFPGRFSGRQFSNSRSEMNVSTLELGDSALYLCASSNTEYTEAFFGQGTRLTVV.

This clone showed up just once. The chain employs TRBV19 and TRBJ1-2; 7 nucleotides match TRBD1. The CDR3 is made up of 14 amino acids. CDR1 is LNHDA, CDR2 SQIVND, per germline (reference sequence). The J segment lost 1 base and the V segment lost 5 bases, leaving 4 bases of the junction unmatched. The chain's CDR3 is CASSPTGFNYGYTF. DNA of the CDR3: TGTGCCAGTAGTCCGACAGGGTTTAACTATGGCTACACCTTC.

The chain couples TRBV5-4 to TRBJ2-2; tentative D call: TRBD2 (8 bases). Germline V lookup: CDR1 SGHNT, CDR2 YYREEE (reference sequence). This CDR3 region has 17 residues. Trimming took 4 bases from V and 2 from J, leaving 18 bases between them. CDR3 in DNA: TGTGCCAGCAGCCTAACCGGGAGGGGGCCTAACACCGGGGAGCTGTTTTTT. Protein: CASSLTGRGPNTGELFF.

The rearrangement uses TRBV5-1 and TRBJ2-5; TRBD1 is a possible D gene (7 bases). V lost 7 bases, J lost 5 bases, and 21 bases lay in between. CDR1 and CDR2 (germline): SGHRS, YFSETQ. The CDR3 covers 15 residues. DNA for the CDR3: TGCGCCAGCTCCTCGGTGCAGGGGGGCGGGGAGACCCAGTACTTC. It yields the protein CASSSVQGGGETQYF.

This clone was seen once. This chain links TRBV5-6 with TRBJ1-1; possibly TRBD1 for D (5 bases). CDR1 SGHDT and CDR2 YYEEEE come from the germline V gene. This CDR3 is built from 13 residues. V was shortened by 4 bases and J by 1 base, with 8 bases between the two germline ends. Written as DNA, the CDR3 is TGTGCCAGCAGCAGGACACCGAACACTGAAGCTTTCTTT. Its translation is CASSRTPNTEAFF. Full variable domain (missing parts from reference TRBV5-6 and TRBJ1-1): DAGVTQSPTHLIKTRGQQVTLRCSPKSGHDTVSWYQQALGQGPQFIFQYYEEEERQRGNFPDRFSGHQFPNYSSELNVNALLLGDSALYLCASSRTPNTEAFFGQGTRLTVV.

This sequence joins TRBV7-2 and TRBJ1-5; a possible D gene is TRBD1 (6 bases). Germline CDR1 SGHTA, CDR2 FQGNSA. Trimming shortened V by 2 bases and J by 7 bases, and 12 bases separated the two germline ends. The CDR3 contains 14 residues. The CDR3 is CASSLTRQGQPQHF. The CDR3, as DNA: TGTGCCAGCAGCTTAACCCGGCAGGGGCAGCCCCAGCATTTT.

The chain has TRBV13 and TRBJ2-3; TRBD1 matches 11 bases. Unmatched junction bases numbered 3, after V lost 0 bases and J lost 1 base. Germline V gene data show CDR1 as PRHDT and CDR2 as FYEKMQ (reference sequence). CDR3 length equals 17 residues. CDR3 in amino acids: CASSLGGQGAGTDTQYF. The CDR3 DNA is TGTGCCAGCAGCTTAGGCGGACAGGGGGCAGGCACAGATACGCAGTATTTT.

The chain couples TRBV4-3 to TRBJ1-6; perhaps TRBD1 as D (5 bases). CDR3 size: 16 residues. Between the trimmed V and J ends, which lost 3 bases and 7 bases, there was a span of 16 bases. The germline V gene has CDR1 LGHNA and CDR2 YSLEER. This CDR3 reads CASSQPPGGLNSPLHF. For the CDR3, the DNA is TGCGCCAGCAGCCAGCCGCCGGGGGGGTTGAATTCACCCCTCCACTTT.

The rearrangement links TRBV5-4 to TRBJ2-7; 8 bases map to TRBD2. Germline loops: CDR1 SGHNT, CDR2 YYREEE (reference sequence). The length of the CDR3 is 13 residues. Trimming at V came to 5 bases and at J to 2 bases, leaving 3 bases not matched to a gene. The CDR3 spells CASSSGVTYEQYF. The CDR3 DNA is TGTGCCAGCAGTAGCGGGGTAACCTACGAGCAGTACTTC.

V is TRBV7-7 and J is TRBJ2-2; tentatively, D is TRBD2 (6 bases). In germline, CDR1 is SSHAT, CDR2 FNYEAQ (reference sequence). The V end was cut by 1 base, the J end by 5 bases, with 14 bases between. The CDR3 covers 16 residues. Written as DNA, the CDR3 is TGTGCCAGCAGCTTAGGCTCAGCTGGAGGGACCGGGGAGCTGTTTTTT. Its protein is CASSLGSAGGTGELFF.

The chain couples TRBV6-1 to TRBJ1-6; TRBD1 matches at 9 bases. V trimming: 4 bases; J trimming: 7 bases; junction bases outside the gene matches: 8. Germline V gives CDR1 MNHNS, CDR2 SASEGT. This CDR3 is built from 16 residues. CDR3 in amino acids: CASSGGQGEVNSPLHF. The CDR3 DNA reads TGTGCCAGCAGTGGGGGACAGGGTGAGGTGAATTCACCCCTCCACTTT.

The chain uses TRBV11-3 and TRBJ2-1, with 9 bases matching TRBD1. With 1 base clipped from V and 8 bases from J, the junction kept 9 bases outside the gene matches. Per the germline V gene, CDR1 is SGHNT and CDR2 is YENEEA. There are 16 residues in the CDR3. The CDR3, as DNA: TGTGCCAGCAGCTTAGGGGTCGGGACAGGGAAGGATGAGCAGTTCTTC. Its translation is CASSLGVGTGKDEQFF. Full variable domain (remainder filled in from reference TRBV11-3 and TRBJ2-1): EAGVVQSPRYKIIEKKQPVAFWCNPISGHNTLYWYLQNLGQGPELLIRYENEEAVDDSQLPKDRFSAERLKGVDSTLKIQPAELGDSAVYLCASSLGVGTGKDEQFFGPGTRLTVL.